The 26 T cell receptor beta chains presented below share a single source sample, sequenced in a study of cytomegalovirus exposure and HLA in healthy donors. A multiplex PCR was run with 60 Vbeta primers and 13 Jbeta primers. Sequencing was performed with immunoSEQ multiplex PCR; in TCRdb, only in-frame clones are kept and a portion is missing. The sample carries fewer than 250,000 clones, just under 75% recorded once. The sequencing input was PBMCs. All receptors derive from a man aged 25-40 years in good health and CMV-seropositive.

The chain uses TRBV7-2 and TRBJ2-3; TRBD1 agrees at 7 bases. With V trimmed by 3 bases and J by 2 bases, 5 bases remained unmatched. Looked up from germline, CDR1 is SGHTA and CDR2 is FQGNSA. CDR3 size: 15 residues. CDR3 nucleotide sequence: TGTGCCAGCAGCTTCCGGGACAGCTTCACAGATACGCAGTATTTT. Residues: CASSFRDSFTDTQYF.

The chain employs TRBV11-3 and TRBJ1-1; D not certain. Germline CDR1 SGHNT, CDR2 YENEEA. This CDR3 is built from 14 residues. Deletions cut 3 bases from V and 0 bases from J, with 8 bases between. Here the CDR3 reads CASSLGRMNTEAFF. CDR3 DNA: TGTGCCAGCAGCTTGGGCAGAATGAACACTGAAGCTTTCTTT.

The CDR3 loop reads CASSYREPNTEAFF. DNA for the CDR3: TGCGCCAGCAGCTACCGGGAACCGAACACTGAAGCTTTCTTT. The chain recombines TRBV5-1 with TRBJ1-1; D is unresolved. The germline CDR1 and CDR2 sequences are SGHRS and YFSETQ. This CDR3 contains 14 residues. V lost 3 bases and J 1 base, leaving 10 bases between the germline ends.

With respect to this clone: Distinct nucleotide sequences in the sample also encode this CDR3. J is TRBJ2-2 and V is TRBV6-6, with D maybe TRBD2 (6 bases). Germline CDR1 is MNHNY and CDR2 is SVGAGI (reference sequence). The CDR3 extends over 14 amino acids. Trimming pared 2 bases from V and 5 bases from J, leaving 9 bases between. The CDR3 region is CASSYEGTTGELFF. DNA of the CDR3: TGTGCCAGCAGTTACGAGGGGACTACCGGGGAGCTGTTTTTT.

The chain uses TRBV5-1 and TRBJ1-5; 7 bases are a match to TRBD1. This CDR3 contains 17 residues. The germline CDR1 and CDR2 sequences are SGHRS and YFSETQ. The V and J ends lost 4 bases and 0 bases, in that order; junction bases with no gene match: 10. CDR3 sequence: CASSPGQTSYSNQPQHF. CDR3 nucleotide sequence: TGCGCCAGCAGCCCGGGACAGACTTCCTATAGCAATCAGCCCCAGCATTTT.

DNA of the CDR3: TGTGCCAGCAGTTACTCTCCGGGGGAGCTGTTTTTT. As protein: CASSYSPGELFF. The chain links TRBV6-5 to TRBJ2-2, with D unclear. Germline lookup yields CDR1 MNHEY and CDR2 SVGAGI. With 0 bases removed from V and 8 bases from J, the gap between germline ends came to 4 bases. The CDR3 spans 12 residues.

CDR3 residues: CSVGLAGAFSETQYF. For the CDR3, the DNA is TGCAGCGTTGGGCTAGCGGGAGCTTTTTCGGAGACCCAGTACTTC. This chain links TRBV29-1 with TRBJ2-5, with TRBD2 identical over 10 bases. V trimming: 4 bases; J trimming: 5 bases; junction bases outside the gene matches: 10. Germline V gene sequence: CDR1 SQVTM, CDR2 ANQGSEA. This CDR3 comprises 15 residues.

The CDR3 DNA sequence: TGTGCCAGCAGTCTCTATAGTGGCTACACCTTC. This translates into CASSLYSGYTF. This chain joins TRBV6-1 and TRBJ1-2, with D unresolved. This CDR3 is 11 amino acids long. The germline V gene has CDR1 MNHNS and CDR2 SASEGT. The V gene lost 5 bases and the J gene lost 7 bases, with 8 bases spanning the gap.

In regard to this clone: One end of the junction does not line up with germline, which may come from a read error. J is TRBJ2-7 and V is TRBV7-9, with 14 nucleotides matching TRBD2. The CDR3 loop spans 17 amino acids. Germline V lookup: CDR1 SEHNR, CDR2 FQNEAQ (reference sequence). This chain's CDR3 is CSSSSPGTSGSIHEQYF. The CDR3 nucleotides read TGTTCCAGCAGCTCCCCCGGGACTAGCGGGAGTATCCACGAGCAGTACTTC.

V is TRBV27 and J is TRBJ2-3, with 7 nucleotides matching TRBD2. This CDR3 has 18 amino acids. The germline CDR1 and CDR2 sequences are MNHEY and SMNVEV (reference sequence). Trimming took 5 bases from V and 3 from J; bases not matched to a gene: 17. The DNA of the CDR3 is TGTGCCAGCAGTCCCTCGGTCTGGGCGGGAGAGAAGACAGATACGCAGTATTTT. Translating gives CASSPSVWAGEKTDTQYF.

The chain employs TRBV2 and TRBJ2-7, with D possibly being TRBD2 (5 bases). This CDR3 is 17 amino acids long. The ends were cut back, 7 bases at V and 3 bases at J, with 25 bases in the middle. CDR1 and CDR2 (germline): SNHLY, FYNNEI. The CDR3 bases are TGTGCCAGCACCGTCGCCTTCCCGGGCCCGGGGTACTACGAGCAGTACTTC. It specifies CASTVAFPGPGYYEQYF.

V gene TRBV28 combines with J gene TRBJ2-3; D possibly corresponds to TRBD1 (5 bases). This CDR3 contains 14 residues. Germline V gives CDR1 MDHEN, CDR2 SYDVKM. Between the trimmed V and J ends, which lost 8 bases and 0 bases, there was a span of 12 bases. The CDR3 nucleotides are TGTGCCAGCCGACAGCGAGCTAGCACAGATACGCAGTATTTT. This translates into CASRQRASTDTQYF.

The chain uses TRBV30 and TRBJ2-7; D is undetermined. Trimming shortened V by 3 bases and J by 2 bases, and 11 bases separated the two germline ends. CDR1 is GTSNPN and CDR2 is SVGIG in the germline V gene (reference sequence). The CDR3 runs 13 residues. CDR3 region: CAWSGEITYEQYF. The CDR3 DNA sequence: TGTGCCTGGAGCGGAGAGATAACCTACGAGCAGTACTTC.

CDR3 in amino acids: CASSIPLAGGTDTQYF. Written as DNA, the CDR3 is TGCGCCAGCAGCATCCCTCTAGCGGGGGGCACAGATACGCAGTATTTT. V usage is TRBV5-1 and J usage is TRBJ2-3, with 10 bases fitting TRBD2. The trim removed 4 bases at V and 1 base at J, leaving 6 bases unmatched. The CDR3 extends over 16 amino acids. From germline, CDR1 is SGHRS and CDR2 YFSETQ.

This chain joins TRBV19 and TRBJ1-5; the D gene is possibly TRBD1 (6 bases). V was trimmed by 11 bases and J by 6 bases, leaving 14 bases between them. The V gene's germline CDR1 is LNHDA and CDR2 SQIVND (reference sequence). The CDR3 runs to 12 residues. CDR3 bases: TGTGCCTCCCGGGGGGCTTCTCAGCCCCAGCATTTT. Translation gives CASRGASQPQHF.

The chain combines TRBV9 with TRBJ2-5; D may be TRBD1 (6 bases). Looked up from germline, CDR1 is SGDLS and CDR2 is YYNGEE. This CDR3 is built from 14 residues. The V end was cut by 2 bases, the J end by 3 bases, with 11 bases between. CDR3 region: CASSVRGTEETQYF. As DNA, the CDR3 is TGTGCCAGCAGCGTCAGGGGTACCGAAGAGACCCAGTACTTC. The whole variable domain, filled in from reference TRBV9 and TRBJ2-5, reads DSGVTQTPKHLITATGQRVTLRCSPRSGDLSVYWYQQSLDQGLQFLIQYYNGEERAKGNILERFSAQQFPDLHSELNLSSLELGDSALYFCASSVRGTEETQYFGPGTRLLVL.

The rearrangement uses TRBV6-1 and TRBJ1-4; 8 nucleotides agree with TRBD1. Germline V gives CDR1 MNHNS, CDR2 SASEGT. V trimming: 6 bases; J trimming: 8 bases; junction bases outside the gene matches: 11. The CDR3 has 15 amino acids. The CDR3 here is CASRDYTGGREKLFF. CDR3 DNA sequence: TGTGCCAGCAGAGACTATACAGGGGGGCGGGAAAAACTGTTTTTT.

The V gene is TRBV6-5, the J gene TRBJ2-7; 10 bases map to TRBD2. The CDR3 length is 13 residues. Germline V CDR1 and CDR2: MNHEY, SVGAGI. The J segment lost 5 bases and the V segment lost 6 bases, leaving 4 bases of the junction unmatched. In DNA, the CDR3 is TGTGCCAGCAGATCCGGGACTAGCGACGAGCAGTACTTC. It specifies CASRSGTSDEQYF.

The CDR3 here is CASNQPGQDLYGYTF. For the CDR3, the DNA is TGTGCCAGCAACCAACCCGGACAGGACCTCTATGGCTACACCTTC. This chain connects TRBV28 to TRBJ1-2, with TRBD1 matching over 7 bases. J was trimmed by 4 bases and V by 7 bases; bases with no gene match: 12. The CDR3 is 15 amino acids. The germline V gene has CDR1 MDHEN and CDR2 SYDVKM.

The rearrangement joins TRBV6-5 to TRBJ2-7, with no clear D. With 2 bases removed from V and 3 bases from J, the gap between germline ends came to 8 bases. From germline, CDR1 is MNHEY and CDR2 SVGAGI. The CDR3 is 13 residues long. The DNA for the CDR3 is TGTGCCAGCAGTTACACTGTCCGCTACGAGCAGTACTTC. This codes for CASSYTVRYEQYF.

This chain connects TRBV4-3 to TRBJ1-3; D unclear. V lost 1 base and J 4 bases, leaving 5 bases between the germline ends. The CDR3 has 13 amino acids. Germline V gene lookup returns CDR1 LGHNA and CDR2 YSLEER. The CDR3 spells CASSQAPGNTIYF. CDR3 bases: TGCGCCAGCAGCCAAGCCCCAGGAAACACCATATATTTT.

This chain joins TRBV27 and TRBJ2-2; D gene uncertain. Germline loops: CDR1 MNHEY, CDR2 SMNVEV (reference sequence). The CDR3 covers 9 residues. CDR3 nucleotides: TGTGCTCCTACCGGGGAGCTGTTTTTT. Translation gives CAPTGELFF.

Note on this clone: One end of the junction is discordant with germline, which a read error may explain. The DNA for the CDR3 is TGTTCCAGCAGCCCCCCCGAGAGAGATCAGCCCCAGCATTTT. Amino acid sequence: CSSSPPERDQPQHF. V is TRBV7-9 and J is TRBJ1-5; D not certain. This CDR3 contains 14 residues. Germline CDR1 is SEHNR and CDR2 is FQNEAQ (reference sequence).

The table lists this clone with a few counts. The chain is built from TRBV27 and TRBJ2-3; 10 positions agree with TRBD2. Germline V gives CDR1 MNHEY, CDR2 SMNVEV (reference sequence). The trim removed 5 bases at V and 6 bases at J, leaving 8 bases unmatched. The CDR3 has 15 amino acids. The CDR3 nucleotides are TGTGCCAGCAGTCCCACTAGCGGGAAGGCTGATACGCAGTATTTT. It yields the protein CASSPTSGKADTQYF.

A note on this clone: Germline is not matched at one junction end, which may reflect a read error. The chain uses TRBV7-7 and TRBJ2-2, with a tentative D call TRBD2 (6 bases). CDR3 length: 15 residues. The germline gives CDR1 SSHAT, CDR2 FNYEAQ (reference sequence). This chain's CDR3 is CASSQGVEGTGELFF. The CDR3 region has the DNA TGTGCTAGCAGCCAAGGGGTGGAGGGGACCGGGGAGCTGTTTTTT.

The V call is TRBV18, the J call TRBJ1-3, with D possibly matching TRBD1 (5 bases). This CDR3 contains 15 residues. Germline CDR1 KGHSH, CDR2 LQKENI. V was clipped by 6 bases and J by 4 bases, with 16 bases between them. The chain's CDR3 is CASSATAIRGNTIYF. The CDR3 nucleotides are TGTGCCAGCTCGGCGACAGCAATAAGAGGAAACACCATATATTTT.